This entry lists 6 T cell receptor beta chains sequenced from one sample in a study of shared clonotypes between healthy human individuals. Data came from immunoSEQ multiplex PCR; TCRdb stores just in-frame clones and leaves some out. The top ten clones hold about 1.2% of a sample with 1.6 million or so clones, roughly 96% of them seen once. Material for sequencing was naive CD4+ T cells sorted from blood. Described subset: CD45RA+ positively selected. The receptor source for this set is a man aged 25-40 years in good health.

V gene TRBV6-1 combines with J gene TRBJ2-3, with a weak D call TRBD1 (6 bases). The germline V gene encodes CDR1 MNHNS and CDR2 SASEGT. The CDR3 runs 14 residues. Trimming took off 6 bases at V and 2 bases at J, with 12 bases between the two ends. The CDR3 DNA reads TGTGCCAGCAGCCTAGGACAGATCACAGATACGCAGTATTTT. Amino acid sequence: CASSLGQITDTQYF.

The J gene is TRBJ2-7, the V gene TRBV6-5, with D perhaps matching TRBD1 (6 bases). The CDR3 contains 14 residues. CDR1 and CDR2 (germline): MNHEY, SVGAGI. V lost 2 bases and J 2 bases, leaving 10 bases between the germline ends. CDR3 DNA sequence: TGTGCCAGCAGTTACACCCAGGGGACCTACGAGCAGTACTTC. This encodes CASSYTQGTYEQYF.

The chain links TRBV5-1 to TRBJ1-3; D is ambiguous. The CDR3 sequence is 17 residues long. Germline CDR1 SGHRS, CDR2 YFSETQ. The ends were cut back, 3 bases at V and 2 bases at J, with 18 bases in the middle. CDR3 in amino acids: CASSSGPSTLPGNTIYF. Written as DNA, the CDR3 is TGCGCCAGCAGCTCGGGTCCTTCAACGCTCCCTGGAAACACCATATATTTT. The whole variable domain, filled in from reference TRBV5-1 and TRBJ1-3, reads KAGVTQTPRYLIKTRGQQVTLSCSPISGHRSVSWYQQTPGQGLQFLFEYFSETQRNKGNFPGRFSGRQFSNSRSEMNVSTLELGDSALYLCASSSGPSTLPGNTIYFGEGSWLTVV.

The chain has TRBV28 and TRBJ1-4; D perhaps matches TRBD1 (5 bases). Trimming removed 8 bases from V and 2 bases from J, with 15 bases in between. The length of the CDR3 is 15 residues. The germline V gene has CDR1 MDHEN and CDR2 SYDVKM. The CDR3 protein is CASRGGFSTNEKLFF. CDR3 nucleotides: TGTGCCAGCCGGGGGGGATTTAGCACTAATGAAAAACTGTTTTTT. Based on the CDR3 plus reference TRBV28 and TRBJ1-4, the full variable domain is DVKVTQSSRYLVKRTGEKVFLECVQDMDHENMFWYRQDPGLGLRLIYFSYDVKMKEKGDIPEGYSVSREKKERFSLILESASTNQTSMYLCASRGGFSTNEKLFFGSGTQLSVL.

The chain is built from TRBV19 and TRBJ1-1, with D possibly TRBD1 on 5 matching bases. CDR1 and CDR2 from the germline V gene are LNHDA and SQIVND (reference sequence). V lost 6 bases and J 1 base, leaving 15 bases between the germline ends. This CDR3 has 15 residues. The CDR3 nucleotides are TGTGCCAGTAGCTCCCGTGGGGCGAAGAACACTGAAGCTTTCTTT. It is translated as CASSSRGAKNTEAFF.

This chain links TRBV7-6 with TRBJ2-3; TRBD2 agrees at 9 bases. Trimming removed 0 bases from V and 2 bases from J; junction bases left unmatched: 3. This CDR3 comprises 16 residues. Per the germline V gene, CDR1 is SGHVS and CDR2 is FNYEAQ. CDR3 sequence reads: CASSLAASGITDTQYF. CDR3 DNA: TGTGCCAGCAGCTTAGCGGCTAGCGGGATCACAGATACGCAGTATTTT.